This T cell receptor (beta chain) was captured by sequencing in a study of blood T cell repertoires in COVID-19. The CDR3 runs to 15 residues. V was cut by 1 base and J by 5 bases, with 14 bases left in between. The germline CDR1 and CDR2 sequences are SGHDN and FVKESK. Researchers sorted participants into cohorts using their self-reported clinical history. TCRdb's table, derived via immunoSEQ multiplex PCR, lists solely in-frame clones and lacks some. The data hold around 230,000 clones, with approximately 84% observed a single time. Sequences were obtained from PBMCs or T cells enriched from blood (not recorded which). The source is a man between 35 and 55 years old who had recovered from COVID-19. The chain links TRBV14 to TRBJ2-5; TRBD2 is a possible D gene (6 bases). The CDR3 DNA sequence: TGTGCCAGCAGCCAAGGGGCATTGGAGGGGGAGACCCAGTACTTC. Amino acid sequence: CASSQGALEGETQYF.